This T cell receptor (beta chain) appears in the sequencing data of a study of Tregs in tolerant kidney transplant recipients. Study observations and caveats: The small number of patients limits these findings pending further validation.

Unstimulated Tregs (CD4+CD25+CD127-) and CD4+CD25- non-Tregs were sorted from PBMCs. CDR1 MNHNS and CDR2 SASEGT come from the germline V gene. With V trimmed by 5 bases and J by 4 bases, 6 bases remained unmatched. The CDR3 runs 15 residues. The protocol was immunoSEQ multiplex PCR, while the TCRdb copy is restricted to in-frame clones and leaves out a portion. The sample lists some 250,000 clones; around 82% were seen once. In the case of this clone: The antigen is not known.

The chain joins TRBV6-1 to TRBJ2-2; 8 bases align to TRBD2. The TCR sequence derives from a human donor in good health. The specimen sequenced was CD4+ T cells from blood. CDR3 region: CASSSGRTPTGELFF. CDR3 bases: TGTGCCAGCAGTAGCGGGAGAACTCCCACCGGGGAGCTGTTTTTT.